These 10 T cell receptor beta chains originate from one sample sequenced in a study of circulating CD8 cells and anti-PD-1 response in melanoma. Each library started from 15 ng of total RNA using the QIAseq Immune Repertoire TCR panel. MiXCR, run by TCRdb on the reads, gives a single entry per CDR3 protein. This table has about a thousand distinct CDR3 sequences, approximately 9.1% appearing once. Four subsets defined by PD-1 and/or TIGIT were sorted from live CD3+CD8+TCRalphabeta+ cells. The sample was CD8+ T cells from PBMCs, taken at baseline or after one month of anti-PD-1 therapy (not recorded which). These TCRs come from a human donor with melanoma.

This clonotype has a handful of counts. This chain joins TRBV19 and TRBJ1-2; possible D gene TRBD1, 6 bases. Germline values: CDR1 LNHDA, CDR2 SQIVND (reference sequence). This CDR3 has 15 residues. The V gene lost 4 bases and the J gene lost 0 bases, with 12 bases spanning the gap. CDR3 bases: TGTGCCAGTAGTACCGGGGACAATGCTAACTATGGCTACACCTTC. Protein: CASSTGDNANYGYTF.

The CDR3 loop reads CASSYSHSMSRLSSYEQYF. As DNA, the CDR3 is TGTGCCAGCAGTTACTCCCACTCAATGTCCCGACTTAGCTCCTACGAGCAGTACTTC. The chain combines TRBV6-6 with TRBJ2-7; unclear D gene. V was shortened by 0 bases and J by 0 bases, with 21 bases between the two germline ends. CDR1 and CDR2 from the germline V gene are MNHNY and SVGAGI (reference sequence). This CDR3 has 19 amino acids.

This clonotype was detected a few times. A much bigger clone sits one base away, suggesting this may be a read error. CDR3 nucleotides: TGTGCCAGCAGCAGATTCCAGCAGAGCTCCTACTACGGGCAGTACTTC. Amino acids: CASSRFQQSSYYGQYF. This chain links TRBV27 with TRBJ2-7; unclear D gene. The CDR3 totals 16 residues. Germline assignment: CDR1 MNHEY and CDR2 SMNVEV (reference sequence).

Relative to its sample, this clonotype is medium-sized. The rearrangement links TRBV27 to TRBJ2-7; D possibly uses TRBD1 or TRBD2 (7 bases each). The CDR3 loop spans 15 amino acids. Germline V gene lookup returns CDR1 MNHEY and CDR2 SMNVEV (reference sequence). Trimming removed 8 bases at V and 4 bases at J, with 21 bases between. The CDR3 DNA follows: TGTGCCAGCTCATGGGGAGGGGGCAGCATATACGAGCAGTACTTC. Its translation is CASSWGGGSIYEQYF.

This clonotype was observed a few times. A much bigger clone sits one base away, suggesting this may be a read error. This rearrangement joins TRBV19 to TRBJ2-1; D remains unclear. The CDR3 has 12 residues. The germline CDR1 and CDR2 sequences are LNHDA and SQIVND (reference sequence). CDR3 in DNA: TGTGCCAGTAGTATTGGTAACAATGAGCAGTGCTTC. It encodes CASSIGNNEQCF.

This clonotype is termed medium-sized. In DNA, the CDR3 is TGTGCCAGCAGGGACAACTCCTACGAGCAGTACTTC. Translation gives CASRDNSYEQYF. This chain joins TRBV27 and TRBJ2-7, with a tentative D call TRBD1 (5 bases). Germline V gene sequence: CDR1 MNHEY, CDR2 SMNVEV (reference sequence). Between the trimmed V and J ends, which lost 6 bases and 0 bases, there was a span of 6 bases. The CDR3 totals 12 residues.

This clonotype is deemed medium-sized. CDR3 DNA sequence: TGTGCCAGCAGCGACCTGCGATTCTATGGCTACACCTTC. Translating gives CASSDLRFYGYTF. The chain uses TRBV4-2 and TRBJ1-2; D not certain. The CDR3 consists of 13 residues. Deletions cut 5 bases from V and 4 bases from J, with 11 bases between. Germline-derived CDR1 and CDR2 are LGHNA and YNFKEQ.

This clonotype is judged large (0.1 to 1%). The CDR3 sequence is CASSPRNIEKLFF. DNA for the CDR3: TGTGCCAGTAGTCCCCGGAACATTGAAAAACTGTTTTTT. The chain links TRBV19 to TRBJ1-4; D unclear. Per the germline V gene, CDR1 is LNHDA and CDR2 is SQIVND (reference sequence). The CDR3 loop spans 13 amino acids. V was trimmed by 5 bases and J by 7 bases, leaving 11 bases between them.

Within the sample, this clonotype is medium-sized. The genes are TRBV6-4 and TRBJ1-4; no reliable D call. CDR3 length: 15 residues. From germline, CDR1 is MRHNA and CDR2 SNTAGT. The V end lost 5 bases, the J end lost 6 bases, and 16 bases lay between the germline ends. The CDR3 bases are TGTGCCAGCAGTCGCGAATCTGGGGTAGATGAAAAACTGTTTTTT. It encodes CASSRESGVDEKLFF.

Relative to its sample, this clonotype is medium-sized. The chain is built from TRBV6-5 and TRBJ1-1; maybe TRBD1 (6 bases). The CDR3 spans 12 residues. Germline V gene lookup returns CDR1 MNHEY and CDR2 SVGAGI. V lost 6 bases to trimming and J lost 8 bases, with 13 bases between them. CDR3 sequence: CASSQTGSEAFF. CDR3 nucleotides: TGTGCCAGCAGCCAGACAGGCTCCGAAGCTTTCTTT.